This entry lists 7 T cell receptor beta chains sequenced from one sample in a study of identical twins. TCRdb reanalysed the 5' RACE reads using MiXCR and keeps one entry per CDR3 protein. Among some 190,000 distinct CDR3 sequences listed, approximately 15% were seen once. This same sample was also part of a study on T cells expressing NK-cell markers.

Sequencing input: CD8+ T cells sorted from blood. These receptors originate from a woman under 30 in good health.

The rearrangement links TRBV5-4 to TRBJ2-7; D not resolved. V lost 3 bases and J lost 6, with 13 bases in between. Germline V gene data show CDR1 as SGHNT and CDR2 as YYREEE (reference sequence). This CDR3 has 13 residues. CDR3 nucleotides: TGTGCCAGCAGCTATGTGGGTCTGGGCGAGCAGTACTTC. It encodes CASSYVGLGEQYF.

CDR3 sequence: CASSGDETGFTYEQYF. CDR3 nucleotides: TGTGCCAGCAGCGGGGACGAGACAGGCTTTACCTACGAGCAGTACTTC. The chain links TRBV9 to TRBJ2-7; tentatively, D is TRBD1 (6 bases). V was trimmed by 3 bases and J by 2 bases, leaving 18 bases between them. CDR1 is SGDLS and CDR2 is YYNGEE in the germline V gene. CDR3 length: 16 amino acids.

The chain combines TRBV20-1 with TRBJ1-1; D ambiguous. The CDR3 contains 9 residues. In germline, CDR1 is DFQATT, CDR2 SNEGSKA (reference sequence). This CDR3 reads CSPSVEAFF. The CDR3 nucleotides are TGCAGCCCCAGTGTTGAAGCTTTCTTT.

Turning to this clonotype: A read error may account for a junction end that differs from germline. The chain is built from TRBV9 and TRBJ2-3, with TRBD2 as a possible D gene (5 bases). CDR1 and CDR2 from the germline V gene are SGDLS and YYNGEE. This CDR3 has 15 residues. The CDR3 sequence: CASSPDSQRADTHYF. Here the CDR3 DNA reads TGTGCCAGCAGCCCGGACTCCCAGCGTGCCGATACGCACTATTTT.

In DNA, the CDR3 is TGCAGCGTTACCGGGACCGGGTTCTACGAGCAGTACTTC. This sequence encodes CSVTGTGFYEQYF. V gene TRBV29-1 combines with J gene TRBJ2-7; either TRBD1 or TRBD2 may fit D (5 bases each). The V gene's germline CDR1 is SQVTM and CDR2 ANQGSEA. This CDR3 contains 13 residues. V lost 5 bases and J lost 3, with 14 bases in between.

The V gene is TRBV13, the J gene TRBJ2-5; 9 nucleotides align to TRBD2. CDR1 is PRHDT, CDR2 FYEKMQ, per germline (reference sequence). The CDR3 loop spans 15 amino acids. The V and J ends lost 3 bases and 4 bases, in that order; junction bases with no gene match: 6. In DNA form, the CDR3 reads TGTGCCAGCAGCTTGGGCGGGAGGGCCTTAGAGACCCAGTACTTC. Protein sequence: CASSLGGRALETQYF.

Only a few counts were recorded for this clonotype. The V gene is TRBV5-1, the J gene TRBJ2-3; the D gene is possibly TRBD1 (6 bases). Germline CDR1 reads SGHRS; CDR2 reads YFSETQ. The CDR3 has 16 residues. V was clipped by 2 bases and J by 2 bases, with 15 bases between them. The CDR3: CASSFEGEIFTDTQYF. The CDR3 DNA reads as TGCGCCAGCAGCTTTGAGGGGGAAATCTTCACAGATACGCAGTATTTT.